The clone carrying this T cell receptor beta chain came up a few times. Its antigen is unknown. The data originate from a study of molecular identifiers for immune sequencing clone quantification. Findings and limits, study-wide: One cell's worth of spiked Jurkat TCR RNA was reportedly detectable among about a million naive cells.

Trimming cost V 4 bases and J 1 base; bases outside gene matches: 4. CDR1 is MNHEY, CDR2 SMNVEV, per germline (reference sequence). This CDR3 comprises 15 residues. The use of previously described methods and listed TCR primers produced the bulk TCR libraries. A single record per CDR3 protein comes from TCRdb applying MiXCR to the PCR reads. The data hold some 97,000 distinct CDR3 sequences, with roughly 34% observed a single time. J is TRBJ2-3 and V is TRBV27, with 8 positions matching TRBD2. Material for sequencing was naive CD8+ T cells from blood, with Jurkat cell RNA spiked in. Subset denoted: FACS-sorted CD8+CD4-CCR7+CD45RA+ naive T cells. The sequence derives from a human donor in good health. Some libraries in this study had Jurkat cell RNA spiked in. CDR3 coding DNA: TGTGCCAGCAGTTCCGTAGCGGGACGCACAGATACGCAGTATTTT. This sequence encodes CASSSVAGRTDTQYF.